This TCR beta chain was sequenced during a study of blood T cells in healthy people across ages. The CDR3 totals 14 residues. With 5 bases removed from V and 0 bases from J, the gap between germline ends came to 11 bases. From germline, CDR1 is SEHNR and CDR2 FQNEAQ (reference sequence). No fewer than 7 million PBMCs went into each sample. Combining a sample-barcoded 5' primer with a J-beta primer mix, a second PCR ran for roughly 6 to 11 cycles. TCRdb ran MiXCR on the 5' RACE reads and lists one entry per CDR3 protein. The sample lists approximately 810,000 distinct CDR3 sequences, less than 35% occurring once. This clonotype occurred many times.

The clonotype originates from a woman over 75 in good health. The chain links TRBV7-9 to TRBJ2-7, with D possibly matching TRBD2 (7 bases). Sequenced material: blood. The CDR3 nucleotides are TGTGCCAGCAGCGAAGGGGGGGGCTCCTACGAGCAGTACTTC. Translated, it gives CASSEGGGSYEQYF.